The 17 T cell receptor beta chains presented below share a single source sample, sequenced in a study of PD-1 blockade in classical Hodgkin lymphoma. Exposure to brentuximab vedotin varied, and each patient had relapsed following autologous stem cell transplantation. The repertoire was sequenced with immunoSEQ multiplex PCR; TCRdb's copy has only in-frame clones and lacks some. The sample contains around 99,000 clones, 81% of which appear only once. The sequencing used peripheral blood mononuclear cells (PBMCs), collected before the second cycle of nivolumab. Receptors originate from a human donor with classical Hodgkin lymphoma.

The genes are TRBV10-3 and TRBJ1-5; D gene uncertain. The CDR3 runs 14 residues. Germline assignment: CDR1 ENHRY and CDR2 SYGVKD. V was clipped by 2 bases and J by 0 bases, with 5 bases between them. This CDR3 reads CAISEGYSNQPQHF. The CDR3 DNA is TGTGCCATCAGTGAGGGGTATAGCAATCAGCCCCAGCATTTT.

The V call is TRBV7-2, the J call TRBJ2-2; the D is unclear. CDR1 is SGHTA, CDR2 FQGNSA, per germline. The V end was cut by 5 bases, the J end by 4 bases, with 5 bases between. The CDR3 is 12 residues long. The CDR3 loop reads CASSASTGELFF. The CDR3 bases are TGTGCCAGCAGCGCGAGCACCGGGGAGCTGTTTTTT.

V and J are TRBV27 and TRBJ1-5; D remains ambiguous. Germline V gene sequence: CDR1 MNHEY, CDR2 SMNVEV (reference sequence). The V end was cut by 0 bases, the J end by 5 bases, with 14 bases between. The CDR3 runs 16 residues. The CDR3 region is CASSLSRSTAHQPQHF. The CDR3 DNA sequence: TGTGCCAGCAGTTTATCGAGATCGACGGCCCATCAGCCCCAGCATTTT.

CDR3 DNA sequence: TGCGCCAGCAGTGAGTGCGGGGGGGCCGCCTACAATGAGCAGTTCTTC. Translation: CASSECGGAAYNEQFF. The V call is TRBV10-1, the J call TRBJ2-1, with 9 positions matching TRBD2. The CDR3 extends over 16 amino acids. The germline V gene encodes CDR1 WNHNN and CDR2 SYGVQD (reference sequence). Trimming took 1 base from V and 2 from J; bases not matched to a gene: 3.

This clone was seen only once. The J gene is TRBJ2-5, the V gene TRBV9, with D uncertain. Germline lookup yields CDR1 SGDLS and CDR2 YYNGEE. V was clipped by 0 bases and J by 2 bases, with 5 bases between them. CDR3 length equals 13 residues. The CDR3 reads CASSVADQETQYF. As DNA, the CDR3 is TGTGCCAGCAGCGTAGCAGATCAAGAGACCCAGTACTTC. The whole variable domain, remainder taken from reference TRBV9 and TRBJ2-5, is DSGVTQTPKHLITATGQRVTLRCSPRSGDLSVYWYQQSLDQGLQFLIQYYNGEERAKGNILERFSAQQFPDLHSELNLSSLELGDSALYFCASSVADQETQYFGPGTRLLVL.

This sequence joins TRBV19 and TRBJ2-2, with 11 nucleotides matching TRBD2. Germline trimming cut 5 bases from V and 4 bases from J; bases unmatched to any gene: 3. The CDR3 extends over 15 amino acids. Looked up from germline, CDR1 is LNHDA and CDR2 is SQIVND (reference sequence). CDR3 sequence: CASSLGTSGTGELFF. The CDR3 bases are TGTGCCAGTAGTCTAGGGACTAGCGGCACCGGGGAGCTGTTTTTT.

The J gene is TRBJ2-3, the V gene TRBV4-2; TRBD2 is a possible D gene (5 bases). The germline gives CDR1 LGHNA, CDR2 YNFKEQ. Trimming took off 3 bases at V and 2 bases at J, with 15 bases between the two ends. CDR3 length: 16 residues. The CDR3 reads CASSQATKADTDTQYF. The CDR3 coding sequence is TGTGCCAGCAGCCAGGCTACTAAAGCGGACACAGATACGCAGTATTTT.

This chain's CDR3 is CASSLEGQNSYNEQFF. The CDR3 coding sequence is TGTGCCAGCAGCCTGGAGGGACAGAACTCCTACAATGAGCAGTTCTTC. The rearrangement joins TRBV9 to TRBJ2-1; possible D gene TRBD1, 7 bases. The CDR3 loop spans 16 amino acids. V was clipped by 4 bases and J by 0 bases, with 14 bases between them. Germline V lookup: CDR1 SGDLS, CDR2 YYNGEE.

This clone was counted once. The chain employs TRBV5-4 and TRBJ2-2, with 10 nucleotides matching TRBD2. CDR1 SGHNT and CDR2 YYREEE come from the germline V gene (reference sequence). This CDR3 is built from 15 residues. V trimming: 0 bases; J trimming: 9 bases; junction bases outside the gene matches: 5. The CDR3 nucleotides read TGTGCCAGCAGCTTGGATGCTAGCGGGAGCCGGGAGCTGTTTTTT. This codes for CASSLDASGSRELFF. Full variable domain (rest looked up from reference TRBV5-4 and TRBJ2-2): ETGVTQSPTHLIKTRGQQVTLRCSSQSGHNTVSWYQQALGQGPQFIFQYYREEENGRGNFPPRFSGLQFPNYSSELNVNALELDDSALYLCASSLDASGSRELFFGEGSRLTVL.

The rearrangement links TRBV7-8 to TRBJ2-1; D is unclear. CDR1 SGHVS and CDR2 FQNEAQ come from the germline V gene. V gave up 4 bases and J gave up 6 bases, with 13 bases separating them. The CDR3 is made up of 14 amino acids. CDR3: CASSSDPMGNEQFF. The DNA of the CDR3 is TGTGCCAGCAGCTCAGACCCGATGGGCAATGAGCAGTTCTTC.

The chain uses TRBV19 and TRBJ1-1, with D perhaps matching TRBD1 (5 bases). The germline V gene has CDR1 LNHDA and CDR2 SQIVND (reference sequence). Trimming left V 5 bases short and J 6 bases short, with 16 bases between. This CDR3 has 14 amino acids. The CDR3 protein is CASSGGVVFAEAFF. The CDR3 DNA reads as TGTGCCAGTAGTGGGGGGGTGGTATTCGCTGAAGCTTTCTTT.

This clone has more than one count but fewer than ten. The chain has TRBV25-1 and TRBJ2-3; D is possibly TRBD1 (6 bases). Trimming removed 7 bases from V and 1 base from J, with 15 bases in between. CDR3 length equals 15 residues. CDR1 is MGHDK and CDR2 is SYGVNS in the germline V gene. The CDR3 region has the DNA TGTGCCAGCATCGACAGGAGAGGCGGCACAGATACGCAGTATTTT. This encodes CASIDRRGGTDTQYF.

CDR3 DNA sequence: TGTGCCAGCAGCGTAAAAGGGACCTACAATGAGCAGTTCTTC. It codes for CASSVKGTYNEQFF. J is TRBJ2-1 and V is TRBV9; D gene uncertain. Trimming took off 1 base at V and 2 bases at J, with 7 bases between the two ends. The CDR3 length is 14 residues. Germline CDR1 reads SGDLS; CDR2 reads YYNGEE.

This clone was counted a single time. The J gene is TRBJ2-1, the V gene TRBV19; 8 bases map to TRBD1. J lost 8 bases, V lost 4 bases, and 13 bases had no gene match. The V gene's germline CDR1 is LNHDA and CDR2 SQIVND (reference sequence). CDR3 length equals 16 residues. Here the CDR3 DNA reads TGTGCCAGTAGTACCAGACAGGGGCGATATTTGGATGAGCAGTTCTTC. The encoded protein is CASSTRQGRYLDEQFF.

The rearrangement uses TRBV4-1 and TRBJ2-2; D not resolved. V lost 1 base, J lost 2 bases, and 11 bases lay in between. Germline CDR1 and CDR2: MGHRA and YSYEKL. The CDR3 is 16 residues long. DNA for the CDR3: TGCGCCAGCAGCCAAGTACTCGGAGCTAACACCGGGGAGCTGTTTTTT. Its protein product is CASSQVLGANTGELFF.

The genes are TRBV2 and TRBJ1-5; no firm D call. There are 14 residues in the CDR3. V lost 6 bases to trimming and J lost 0 bases, with 9 bases between them. Per germline, CDR1 SNHLY and CDR2 FYNNEI. CDR3 nucleotides: TGTGCCAGCAGAGCGGGCGGTAGCAATCAGCCCCAGCATTTT. Amino acids: CASRAGGSNQPQHF.

The genes are TRBV5-4 and TRBJ2-1; perhaps TRBD2 as D (5 bases). The CDR3 runs to 15 residues. V gave up 4 bases and J gave up 0 bases, with 11 bases separating them. CDR1 SGHNT and CDR2 YYREEE come from the germline V gene (reference sequence). CDR3 bases: TGTGCCAGCAGCCCTAGAGGGAGCTCCTACAATGAGCAGTTCTTC. Protein product: CASSPRGSSYNEQFF.